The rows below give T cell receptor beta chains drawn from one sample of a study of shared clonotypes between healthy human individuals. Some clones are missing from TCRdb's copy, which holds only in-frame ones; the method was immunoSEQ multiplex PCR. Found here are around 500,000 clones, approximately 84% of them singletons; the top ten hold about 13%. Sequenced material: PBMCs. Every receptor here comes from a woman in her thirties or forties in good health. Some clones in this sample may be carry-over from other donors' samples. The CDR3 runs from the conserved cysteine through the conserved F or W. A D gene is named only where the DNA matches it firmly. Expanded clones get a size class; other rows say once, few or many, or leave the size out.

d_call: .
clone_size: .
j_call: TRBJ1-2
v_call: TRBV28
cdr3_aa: CASSFLAGRNGYTF
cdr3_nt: TGTGCCAGCAGTTTCCTCGCAGGGCGAAATGGCTACACCTTC

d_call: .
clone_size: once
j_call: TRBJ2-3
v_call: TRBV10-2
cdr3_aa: CASSGTPVGDTDTQYF
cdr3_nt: TGCGCCAGCAGTGGAACCCCCGTGGGAGACACAGATACGCAGTATTTT

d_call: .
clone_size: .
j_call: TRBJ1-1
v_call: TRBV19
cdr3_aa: CASSRDRNTEAFF
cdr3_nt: TGTGCCAGTTCCCGAGACCGGAACACTGAAGCTTTCTTT

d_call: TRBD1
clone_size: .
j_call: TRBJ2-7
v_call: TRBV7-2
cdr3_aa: CASSLATGQGAYEQYF
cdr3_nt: TGTGCCAGCAGCCTAGCAACAGGACAGGGGGCCTACGAGCAGTACTTC

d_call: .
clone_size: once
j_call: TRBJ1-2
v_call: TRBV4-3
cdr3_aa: CAPLPRTGGGGYTF
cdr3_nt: TGCGCCCCACTCCCCCGGACCGGCGGGGGAGGCTACACCTTC

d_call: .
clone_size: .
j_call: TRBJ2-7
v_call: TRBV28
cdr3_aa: CASFGGAELAYEQYF
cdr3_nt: TGTGCCAGCTTTGGGGGGGCCGAGCTTGCCTACGAGCAGTACTTC

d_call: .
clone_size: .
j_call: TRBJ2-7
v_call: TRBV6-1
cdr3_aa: CALRVNYEQYF
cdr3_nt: TGTGCCCTTAGGGTGAACTACGAGCAGTACTTC

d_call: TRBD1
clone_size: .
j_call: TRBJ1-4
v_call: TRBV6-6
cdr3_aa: CASRGQGATNEKLFF
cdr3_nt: TGTGCCAGCAGAGGACAGGGAGCAACTAATGAAAAACTGTTTTTT

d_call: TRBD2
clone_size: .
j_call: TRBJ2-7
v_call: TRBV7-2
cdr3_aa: CASSQQRGEQYF
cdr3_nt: TGTGCCAGCAGCCAACAGCGGGGTGAGCAGTACTTC

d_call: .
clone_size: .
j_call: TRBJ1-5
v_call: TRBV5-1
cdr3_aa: CASSLDGGNQPQHF
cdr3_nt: TGCGCCAGCAGCTTAGATGGCGGCAATCAGCCTCAGCATTTT

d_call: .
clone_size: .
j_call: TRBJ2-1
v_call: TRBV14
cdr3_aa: CASSLQGRTYNEQFF
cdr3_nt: TGTGCCAGCAGCCTACAGGGTCGGACCTACAATGAGCAGTTCTTC

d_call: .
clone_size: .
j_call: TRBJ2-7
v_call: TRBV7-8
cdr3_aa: CASSKGPNDYEQYF
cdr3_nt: TGTGCCAGCAGCAAGGGACCTAACGACTACGAGCAGTACTTC

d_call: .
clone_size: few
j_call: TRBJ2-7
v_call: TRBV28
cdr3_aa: CASSPTHAAPHEQYF
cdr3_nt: TGTGCCAGCAGTCCCACCCACGCGGCACCCCACGAGCAGTACTTC

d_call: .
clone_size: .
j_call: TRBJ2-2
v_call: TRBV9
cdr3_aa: CASSVGTGELFF
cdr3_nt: TGTGCCAGCAGCGTAGGGACCGGGGAGCTGTTTTTT

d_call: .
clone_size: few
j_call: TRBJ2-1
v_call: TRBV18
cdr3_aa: CASSPTDYNEQFF
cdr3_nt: TGTGCCAGCTCACCAACTGATTACAATGAGCAGTTCTTC

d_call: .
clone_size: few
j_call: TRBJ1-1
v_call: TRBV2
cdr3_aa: CASSEAGNTEAFF
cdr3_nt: TGTGCCAGCAGTGAAGCGGGGAACACTGAAGCTTTCTTT

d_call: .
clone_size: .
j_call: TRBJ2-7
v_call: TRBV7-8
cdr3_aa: CASSPLLGGGSYEQYF
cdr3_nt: TGTGCCAGCAGCCCACTATTAGGGGGGGGGTCCTACGAGCAGTACTTC

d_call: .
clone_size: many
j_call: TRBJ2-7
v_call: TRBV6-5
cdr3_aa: CASSYGGAGEQYF
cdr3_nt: TGTGCCAGCAGTTACGGGGGGGCGGGAGAGCAGTACTTC

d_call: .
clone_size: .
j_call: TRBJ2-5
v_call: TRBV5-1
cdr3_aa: CASSQSTGTQETQYF
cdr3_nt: TGCGCCAGCAGCCAATCGACAGGGACTCAAGAGACCCAGTACTTC

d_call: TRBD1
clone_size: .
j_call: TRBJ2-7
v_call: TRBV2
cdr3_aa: CASHRGPGEQYF
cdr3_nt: TGTGCCAGCCACAGGGGGCCGGGTGAGCAGTACTTC

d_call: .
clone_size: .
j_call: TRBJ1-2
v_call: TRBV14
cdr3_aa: CASSQGRGLVHGYTF
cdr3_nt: TGTGCCAGCAGCCAGGGGCGGGGTCTGGTTCATGGCTACACCTTC

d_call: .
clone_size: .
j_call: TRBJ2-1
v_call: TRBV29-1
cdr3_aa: CSVSSGAGYNEQFF
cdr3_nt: TGCAGCGTTTCCAGCGGAGCAGGGTACAATGAGCAGTTCTTC

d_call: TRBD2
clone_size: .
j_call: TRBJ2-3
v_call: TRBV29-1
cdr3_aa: CSATTSGTDTQYF
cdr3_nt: TGCAGCGCCACGACTAGCGGCACAGATACGCAGTATTTT

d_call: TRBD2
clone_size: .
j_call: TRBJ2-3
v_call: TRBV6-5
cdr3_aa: CASRGTSDTDTQYF
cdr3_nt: TGTGCCAGCAGGGGGACTAGCGACACAGATACGCAGTATTTT

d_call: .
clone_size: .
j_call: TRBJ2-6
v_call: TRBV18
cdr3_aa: CASSRLNSGANVLTF
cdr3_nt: TGTGCCAGCTCACGACTGAACTCTGGGGCCAACGTCCTGACTTTC

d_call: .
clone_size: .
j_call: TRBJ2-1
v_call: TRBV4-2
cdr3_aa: CASSQEAPPKQFF
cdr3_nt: TGTGCCAGCAGCCAAGAGGCCCCCCCAAAGCAGTTCTTC

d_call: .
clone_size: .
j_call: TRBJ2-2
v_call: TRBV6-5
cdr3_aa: CASQGTAGELFF
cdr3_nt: TGTGCCAGCCAGGGAACGGCCGGGGAGCTGTTTTTT

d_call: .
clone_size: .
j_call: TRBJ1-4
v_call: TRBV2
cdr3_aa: CASSESPLMFF
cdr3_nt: TGTGCCAGCAGTGAGAGTCCCTTAATGTTTTTT

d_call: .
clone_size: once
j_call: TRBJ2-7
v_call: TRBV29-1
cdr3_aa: CSVQLGTAPYEQYF
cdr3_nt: TGCAGCGTCCAACTAGGAACAGCCCCCTACGAGCAGTACTTC

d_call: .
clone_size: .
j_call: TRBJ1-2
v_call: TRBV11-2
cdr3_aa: CASSLEAADYGYTF
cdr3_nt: TGTGCCAGCAGCTTAGAGGCTGCGGACTATGGCTACACCTTC

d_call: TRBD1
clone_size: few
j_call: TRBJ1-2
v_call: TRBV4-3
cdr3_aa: CASSQDQWTGPPSYGYTF
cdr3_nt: TGCGCCAGCAGCCAAGATCAGTGGACAGGGCCTCCTTCCTATGGCTACACCTTC

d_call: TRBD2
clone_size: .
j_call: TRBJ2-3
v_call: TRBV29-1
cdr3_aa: CSVGTSGADTQYF
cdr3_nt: TGCAGCGTTGGGACTAGCGGAGCAGATACGCAGTATTTT

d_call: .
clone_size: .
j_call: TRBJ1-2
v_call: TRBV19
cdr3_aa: CASTWGIGYGYTF
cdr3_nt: TGTGCCAGTACTTGGGGGATCGGCTATGGCTACACCTTC

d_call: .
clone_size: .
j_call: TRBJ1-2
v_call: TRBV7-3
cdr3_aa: CASSPITGGYTF
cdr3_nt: TGTGCCAGCAGCCCCATTACAGGAGGCTACACCTTC

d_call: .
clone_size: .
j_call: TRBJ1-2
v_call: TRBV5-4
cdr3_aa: CASSLAYGGSYTF
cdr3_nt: TGTGCCAGCAGCTTGGCCTACGGGGGTAGCTACACCTTC

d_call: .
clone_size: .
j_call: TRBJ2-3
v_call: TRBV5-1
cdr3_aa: CATQQGSSGYTDTQYF
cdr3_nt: TGCGCCACCCAGCAGGGGAGTAGCGGGTACACAGATACGCAGTATTTT

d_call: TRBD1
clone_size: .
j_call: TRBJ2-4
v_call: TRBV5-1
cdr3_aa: CASSLTYRGPKNIQYF
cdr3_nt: TGCGCCAGCAGCTTAACCTACAGGGGTCCCAAAAACATTCAGTACTTC

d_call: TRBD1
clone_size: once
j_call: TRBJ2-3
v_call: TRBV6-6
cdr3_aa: CASSTGTELSTDTQYF
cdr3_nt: TGTGCCAGCAGTACCGGGACAGAACTTAGCACAGATACGCAGTATTTT

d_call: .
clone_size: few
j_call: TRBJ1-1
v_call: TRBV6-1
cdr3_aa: CASSEAWGGNTEAFF
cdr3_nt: TGTGCCAGCAGTGAAGCCTGGGGGGGGAACACTGAAGCTTTCTTT

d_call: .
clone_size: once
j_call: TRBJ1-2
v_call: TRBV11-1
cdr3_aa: CASSPGTSTYGYTF
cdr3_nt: TGTGCCAGCAGCCCAGGGACATCGACCTATGGCTACACCTTC

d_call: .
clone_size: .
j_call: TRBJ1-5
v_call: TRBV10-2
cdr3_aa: CASSDRGNQPQHF
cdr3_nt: TGCGCCAGCAGTGATCGGGGCAATCAGCCCCAGCATTTT

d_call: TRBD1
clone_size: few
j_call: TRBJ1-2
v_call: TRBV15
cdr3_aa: CATSSSTRTGRYGYTF
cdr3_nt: TGTGCCACCAGCAGTTCCACACGGACAGGGAGGTATGGCTACACCTTC

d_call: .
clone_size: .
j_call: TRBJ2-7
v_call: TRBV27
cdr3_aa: CASSLSGSSYEQYF
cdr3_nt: TGTGCCAGCAGTTTATCGGGTAGCTCCTACGAGCAGTACTTC

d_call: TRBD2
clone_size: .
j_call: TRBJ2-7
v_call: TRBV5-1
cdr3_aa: CASSLVASGSGVSYEQYF
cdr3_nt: TGCGCCAGCAGCTTGGTGGCTAGCGGGAGTGGAGTCTCCTACGAGCAGTACTTC

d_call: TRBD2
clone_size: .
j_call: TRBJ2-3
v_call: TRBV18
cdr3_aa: CASSPWTSGNTDTQYF
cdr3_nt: TGTGCCAGCTCTCCTTGGACTAGCGGGAATACAGATACGCAGTATTTT

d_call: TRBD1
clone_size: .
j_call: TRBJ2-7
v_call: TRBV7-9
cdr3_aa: CASSNGQGTYEQYF
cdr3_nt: TGTGCCAGCAGCAACGGACAGGGTACCTACGAGCAGTACTTC

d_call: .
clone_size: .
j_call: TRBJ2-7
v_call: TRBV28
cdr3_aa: CASSLAGTYEQYF
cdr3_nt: TGTGCCAGCAGTTTAGCGGGTACCTACGAGCAGTACTTC

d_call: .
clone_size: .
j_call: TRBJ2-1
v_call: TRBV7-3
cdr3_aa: CASSLALSYNEQFF
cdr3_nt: TGTGCCAGCAGCTTAGCGCTCTCCTACAATGAGCAGTTCTTC

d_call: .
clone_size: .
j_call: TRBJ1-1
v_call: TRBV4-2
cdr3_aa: CASTPQGFNTEAFF
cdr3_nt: TGTGCCAGCACTCCCCAAGGGTTCAACACTGAAGCTTTCTTT

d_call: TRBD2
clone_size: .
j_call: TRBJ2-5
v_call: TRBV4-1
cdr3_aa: CASSRLDSGLALQETQYF
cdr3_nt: TGCGCCAGCAGCCGCTTGGACTCGGGACTAGCGCTACAAGAGACCCAGTACTTC

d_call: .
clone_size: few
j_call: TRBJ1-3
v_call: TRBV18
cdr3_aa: CASSLQGSGNTIYF
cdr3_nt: TGTGCCAGCTCACTTCAGGGTTCTGGAAACACCATATATTTT

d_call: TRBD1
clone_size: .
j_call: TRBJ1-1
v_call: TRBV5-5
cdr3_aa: CASSYRTGWNTEAFF
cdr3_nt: TGTGCCAGCAGCTACCGGACAGGGTGGAACACTGAAGCTTTCTTT

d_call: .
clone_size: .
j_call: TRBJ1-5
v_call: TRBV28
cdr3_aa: CATGGRQPQHF
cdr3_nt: TGTGCTACCGGTGGGAGGCAGCCCCAGCATTTT

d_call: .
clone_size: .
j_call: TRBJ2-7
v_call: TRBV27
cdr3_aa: CASSLGTGYRGVREQYF
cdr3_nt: TGTGCCAGCAGTTTAGGAACTGGGTATCGAGGAGTTCGCGAGCAGTACTTC

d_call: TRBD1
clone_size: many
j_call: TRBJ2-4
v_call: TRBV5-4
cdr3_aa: CASSFWDRRNIQYF
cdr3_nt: TGTGCCAGCAGCTTTTGGGACAGGAGAAACATTCAGTACTTC

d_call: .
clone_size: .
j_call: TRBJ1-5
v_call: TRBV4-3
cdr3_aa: CASSQSLGSNQPQHF
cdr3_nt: TGCGCCAGCAGCCAATCCCTGGGAAGCAATCAGCCCCAGCATTTT

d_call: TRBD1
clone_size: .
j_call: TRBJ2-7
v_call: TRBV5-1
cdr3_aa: CASSRGQEGDEQYF
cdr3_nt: TGCGCCAGCAGCAGGGGACAGGAGGGCGACGAGCAGTACTTC